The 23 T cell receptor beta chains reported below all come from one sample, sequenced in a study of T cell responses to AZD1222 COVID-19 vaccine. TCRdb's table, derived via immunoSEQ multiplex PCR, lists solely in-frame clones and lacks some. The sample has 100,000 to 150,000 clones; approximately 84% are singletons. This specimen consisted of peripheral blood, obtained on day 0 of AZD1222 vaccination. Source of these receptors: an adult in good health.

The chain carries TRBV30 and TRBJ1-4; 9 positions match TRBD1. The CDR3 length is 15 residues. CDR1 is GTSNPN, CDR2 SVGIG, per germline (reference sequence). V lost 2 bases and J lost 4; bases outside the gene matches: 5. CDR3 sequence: CAWSRTGGVNEKLFF. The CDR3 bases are TGTGCCTGGAGTCGTACAGGGGGCGTTAATGAAAAACTGTTTTTT.

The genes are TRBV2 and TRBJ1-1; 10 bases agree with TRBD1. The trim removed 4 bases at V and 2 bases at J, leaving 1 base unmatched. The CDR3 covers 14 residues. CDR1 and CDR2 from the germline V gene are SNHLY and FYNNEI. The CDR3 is CASSGQGANTEAFF. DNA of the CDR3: TGTGCCAGCAGTGGACAGGGGGCTAACACTGAAGCTTTCTTT.

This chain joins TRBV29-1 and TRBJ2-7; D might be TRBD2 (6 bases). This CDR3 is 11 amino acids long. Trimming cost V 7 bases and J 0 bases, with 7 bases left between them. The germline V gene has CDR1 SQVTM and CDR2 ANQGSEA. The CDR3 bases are TGCAGCGGGGGGGACTCCTACGAGCAGTACTTC. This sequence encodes CSGGDSYEQYF.

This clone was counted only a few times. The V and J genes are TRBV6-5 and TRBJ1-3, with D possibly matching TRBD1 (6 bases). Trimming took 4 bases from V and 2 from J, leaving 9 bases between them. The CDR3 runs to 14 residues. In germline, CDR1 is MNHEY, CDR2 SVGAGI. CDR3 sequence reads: CASSLTGAGNTIYF. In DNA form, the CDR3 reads TGTGCCAGCAGTTTGACAGGTGCTGGAAACACCATATATTTT.

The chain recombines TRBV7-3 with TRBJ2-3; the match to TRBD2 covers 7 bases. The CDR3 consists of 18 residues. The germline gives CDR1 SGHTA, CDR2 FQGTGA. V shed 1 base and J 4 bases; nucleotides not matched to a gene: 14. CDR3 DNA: TGTGCCAGCAGCTTAAAGGCTCTGAGTGGCGGGAGCGCAGATACGCAGTATTTT. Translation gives CASSLKALSGGSADTQYF. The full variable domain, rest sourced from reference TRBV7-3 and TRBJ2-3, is GAGVSQTPSNKVTEKGKYVELRCDPISGHTALYWYRQSLGQGPEFLIYFQGTGAADDSGLPNDRFFAVRPEGSVSTLKIQRTERGDSAVYLCASSLKALSGGSADTQYFGPGTRLTVL.

DNA of the CDR3: TGTGCCAGCAGTTACGGTTTAGGGAGCACACTCGCAGATACGCAGTATTTT. This sequence encodes CASSYGLGSTLADTQYF. The chain links TRBV6-2 or TRBV6-3 to TRBJ2-3, with a tentative D call TRBD2 (5 bases). The CDR3 loop spans 17 amino acids. V was clipped by 2 bases and J by 4 bases, with 19 bases between them. From germline, CDR1 is MNHEY and CDR2 SVGEGT.

The DNA of the CDR3 is TGTGCCAGCAGCCCAAGCGTAGGAACCGGGGAGCTGTTTTTT. Its protein product is CASSPSVGTGELFF. The chain links TRBV3-1 (or the pseudogene TRBV3-2) to TRBJ2-2; D ambiguous. Germline lookup yields CDR1 LGHDT and CDR2 YNNKEL (reference sequence). This CDR3 region has 14 residues. V lost 4 bases and J 5 bases, leaving 11 bases between the germline ends.

The CDR3 nucleotides are TGTGCCAGCAGTGAATTGGGGTCGTACAATGAGCAGTTCTTC. Translation: CASSELGSYNEQFF. The chain is built from TRBV25-1 and TRBJ2-1; D not certain. There are 14 residues in the CDR3. V shed 1 base and J shed 4 bases, with 8 bases lying between them. Germline assignment: CDR1 MGHDK and CDR2 SYGVNS.

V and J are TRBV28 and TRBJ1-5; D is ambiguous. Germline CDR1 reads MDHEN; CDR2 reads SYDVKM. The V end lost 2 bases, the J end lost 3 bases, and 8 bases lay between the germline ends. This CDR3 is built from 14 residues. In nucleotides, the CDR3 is TGTGCCAGCAGTTTAACCGGAATCAATCAGCCCCAGCATTTT. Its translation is CASSLTGINQPQHF.

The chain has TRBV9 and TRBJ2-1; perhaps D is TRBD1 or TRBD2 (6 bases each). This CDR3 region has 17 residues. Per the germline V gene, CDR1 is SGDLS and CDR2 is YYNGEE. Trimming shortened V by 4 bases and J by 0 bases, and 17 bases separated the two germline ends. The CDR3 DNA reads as TGTGCCAGCAGCAAAGGAGGGACACTTAACTCCTACAATGAGCAGTTCTTC. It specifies CASSKGGTLNSYNEQFF.

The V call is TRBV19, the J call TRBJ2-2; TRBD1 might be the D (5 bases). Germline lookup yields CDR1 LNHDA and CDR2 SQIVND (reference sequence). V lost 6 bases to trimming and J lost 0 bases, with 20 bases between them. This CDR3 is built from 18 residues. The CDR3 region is CASSSRRGSGSNTGELFF. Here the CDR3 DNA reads TGTGCCAGTAGCTCTCGAAGGGGATCAGGGTCGAACACCGGGGAGCTGTTTTTT.

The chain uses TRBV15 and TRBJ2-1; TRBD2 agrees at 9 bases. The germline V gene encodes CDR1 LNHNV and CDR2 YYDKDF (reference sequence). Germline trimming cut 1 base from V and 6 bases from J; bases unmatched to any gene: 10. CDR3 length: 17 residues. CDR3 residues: CATSRASGLAIPNEQFF. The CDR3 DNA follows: TGTGCCACCAGCAGAGCCTCAGGACTAGCGATTCCCAATGAGCAGTTCTTC.

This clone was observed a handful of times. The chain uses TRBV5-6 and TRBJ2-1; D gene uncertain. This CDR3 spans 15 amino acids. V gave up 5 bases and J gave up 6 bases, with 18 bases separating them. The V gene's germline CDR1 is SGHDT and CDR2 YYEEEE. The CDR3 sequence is CASSREPQVANEQFF. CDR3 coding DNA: TGTGCCAGCAGTCGAGAACCCCAGGTGGCCAATGAGCAGTTCTTC.

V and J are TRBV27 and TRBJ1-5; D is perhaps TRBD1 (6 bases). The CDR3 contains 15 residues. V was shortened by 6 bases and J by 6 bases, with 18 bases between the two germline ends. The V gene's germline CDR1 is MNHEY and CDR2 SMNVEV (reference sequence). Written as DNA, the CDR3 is TGTGCCAGCAGAGGGGGATCGGGAAGGGGTCAGCCCCAGCATTTT. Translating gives CASRGGSGRGQPQHF.

CDR3 sequence: CASSLRGSNQPQHF. The CDR3 DNA sequence: TGTGCCAGCAGCCTGAGGGGCAGCAATCAGCCCCAGCATTTT. This chain joins TRBV3-1 (or the pseudogene TRBV3-2) and TRBJ1-5, with D tentatively TRBD1 (5 bases). The germline V and J ends were trimmed by 4 bases and 1 base, with 8 bases remaining between them. This CDR3 is 14 amino acids long. CDR1 is LGHDT, CDR2 YNNKEL, per germline (reference sequence).

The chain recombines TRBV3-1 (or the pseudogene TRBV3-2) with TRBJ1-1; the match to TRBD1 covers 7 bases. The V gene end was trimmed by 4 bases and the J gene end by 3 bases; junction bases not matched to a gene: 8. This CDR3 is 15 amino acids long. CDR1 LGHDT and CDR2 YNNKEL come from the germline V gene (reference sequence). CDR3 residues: CASSPRRGGHTEAFF. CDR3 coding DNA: TGTGCCAGCAGCCCCCGCCGAGGGGGCCACACTGAAGCTTTCTTT.

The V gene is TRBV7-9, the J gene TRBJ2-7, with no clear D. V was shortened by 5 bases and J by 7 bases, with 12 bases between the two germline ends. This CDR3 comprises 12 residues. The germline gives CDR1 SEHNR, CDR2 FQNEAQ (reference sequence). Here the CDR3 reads CASSLLYGEQYF. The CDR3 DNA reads TGTGCCAGCAGCCTCCTTTACGGGGAGCAGTACTTC.

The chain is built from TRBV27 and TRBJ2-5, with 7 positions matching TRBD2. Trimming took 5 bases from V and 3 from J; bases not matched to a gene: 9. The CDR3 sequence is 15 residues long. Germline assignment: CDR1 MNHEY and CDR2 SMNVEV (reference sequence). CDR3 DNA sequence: TGTGCCAGCAGTGGTTTCGGGCTAGCGGAAGAGACCCAGTACTTC. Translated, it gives CASSGFGLAEETQYF.

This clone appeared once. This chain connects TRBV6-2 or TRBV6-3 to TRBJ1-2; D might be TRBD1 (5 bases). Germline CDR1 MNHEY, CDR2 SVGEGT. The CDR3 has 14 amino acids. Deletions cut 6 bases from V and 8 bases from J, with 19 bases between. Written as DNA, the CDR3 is TGTGCCAGCAGCTTTCAGGGTGTTCGTAGCGGCTACACCTTC. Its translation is CASSFQGVRSGYTF.

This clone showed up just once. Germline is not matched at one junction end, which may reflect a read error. The CDR3 region is CSLPEREDTGELFF. The DNA for the CDR3 is TGCTCTCTTCCCGAGAGGGAAGACACCGGGGAGCTGTTTTTT. V and J are TRBV24-1 and TRBJ2-2; TRBD2 might be the D (5 bases). The germline V gene encodes CDR1 KGHDR and CDR2 SFDVKD. The CDR3 sequence is 14 residues long.

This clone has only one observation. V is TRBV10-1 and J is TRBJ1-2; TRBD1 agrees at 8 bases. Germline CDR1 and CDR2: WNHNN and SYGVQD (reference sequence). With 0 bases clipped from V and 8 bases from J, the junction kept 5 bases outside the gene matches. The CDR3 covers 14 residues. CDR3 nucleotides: TGCGCCAGCAGTGAGTCAGGACAGGGTCAAGGCTACACCTTC. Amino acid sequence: CASSESGQGQGYTF.

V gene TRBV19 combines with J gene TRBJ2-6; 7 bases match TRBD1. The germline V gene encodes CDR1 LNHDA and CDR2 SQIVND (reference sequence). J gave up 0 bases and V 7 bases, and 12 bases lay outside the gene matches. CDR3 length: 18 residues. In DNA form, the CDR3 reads TGTGCCAGTAAGTTAGGGGGCACAATTGTCTCTGGGGCCAACGTCCTGACTTTC. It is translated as CASKLGGTIVSGANVLTF.

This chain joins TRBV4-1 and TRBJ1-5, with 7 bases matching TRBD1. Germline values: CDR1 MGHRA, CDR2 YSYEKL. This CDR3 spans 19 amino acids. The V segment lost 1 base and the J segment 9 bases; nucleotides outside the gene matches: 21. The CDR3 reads CASSQVRAKTGPITGPQHF. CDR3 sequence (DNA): TGCGCCAGCAGCCAAGTGCGGGCCAAGACAGGGCCCATCACGGGGCCCCAGCATTTT.